This T cell receptor (beta chain) was captured in a study of sequential checkpoint blockade in melanoma. For the study at large: Patients were randomized 1:1 to nivolumab-then-ipilimumab or ipilimumab-then-nivolumab first-line. Both treatment sequences were followed by maintenance nivolumab.

Sequenced by immunoSEQ multiplex PCR; TCRdb stores in-frame clones only, minus some. The sample yields about 30,000 clones, roughly 91% seen once. Treatment of the sample: randomized to nivolumab then ipilimumab (arm A) or the reverse (arm B). Patients had received no earlier DNA-damaging chemotherapy. Live CD3+CD8+ CD19− CD56− cells were sorted from PBMCs. The V and J ends lost 4 bases and 0 bases respectively, with 12 bases between them. CDR1 MNHEY and CDR2 SMNVEV come from the germline V gene (reference sequence). The CDR3 is 15 amino acids. The origin of this receptor is a human donor with melanoma. The J gene is TRBJ1-1, the V gene TRBV27; D gene unclear. The starting material was CD8+ T cells sorted from blood (inferred from file names), obtained from a patient given nivolumab and ipilimumab in sequence. The CDR3 DNA follows: TGTGCCAGCAGTTCAACTCTGAGCATGAACACTGAAGCTTTCTTT. Protein sequence: CASSSTLSMNTEAFF.